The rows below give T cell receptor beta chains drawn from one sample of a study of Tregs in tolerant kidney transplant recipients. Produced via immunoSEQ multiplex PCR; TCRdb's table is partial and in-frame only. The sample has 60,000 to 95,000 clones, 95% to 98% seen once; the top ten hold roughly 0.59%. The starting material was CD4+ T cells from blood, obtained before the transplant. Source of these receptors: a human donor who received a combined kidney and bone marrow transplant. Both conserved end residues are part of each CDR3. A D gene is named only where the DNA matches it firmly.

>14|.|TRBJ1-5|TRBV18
CASSPEANDQPQHF
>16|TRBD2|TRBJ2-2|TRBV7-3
CASSEKLSSGTGELFF
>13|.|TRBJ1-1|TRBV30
CAWSEGLNTEAFF
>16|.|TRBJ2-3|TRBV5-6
CASRPGDFSTLDTQYF
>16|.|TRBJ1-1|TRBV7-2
CASSLPRRQEHLGAFF
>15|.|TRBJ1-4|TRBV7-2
CASSSLRGVSEKLFF
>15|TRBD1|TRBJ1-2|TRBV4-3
CASSPTRTGVRGYTF
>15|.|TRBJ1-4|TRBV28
CASSVSGIFSEKLFF
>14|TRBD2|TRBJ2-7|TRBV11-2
CASTRGGSIGEQYF
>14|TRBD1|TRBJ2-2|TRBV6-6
CASRDRDKGGELFF
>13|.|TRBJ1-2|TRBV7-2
CASTASANYGYTF
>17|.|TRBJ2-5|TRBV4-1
CASSQDQVRGTQETQYF
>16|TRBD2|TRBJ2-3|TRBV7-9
CASSLGGGRFTDTQYF
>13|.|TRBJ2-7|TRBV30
CAWNRGGVYEQYF
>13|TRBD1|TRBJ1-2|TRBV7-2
CASSGTGDPGYTF
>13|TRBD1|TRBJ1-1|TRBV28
CATRTGLNTEAFF
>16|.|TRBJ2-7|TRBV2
CASSEAIELSSYEQYF
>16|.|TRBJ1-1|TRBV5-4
CASSLSHSGGNTEAFF
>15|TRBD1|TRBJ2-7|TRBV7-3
CASSLTGTGSYEQYF
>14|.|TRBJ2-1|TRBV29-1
CSVWGGGSYNEQFF
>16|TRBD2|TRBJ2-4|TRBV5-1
CASTLTSGVAKNIQYF
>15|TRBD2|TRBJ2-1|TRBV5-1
CASSSHGGGNNEQFF
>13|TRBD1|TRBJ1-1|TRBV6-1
CASMGQQNTEAFF
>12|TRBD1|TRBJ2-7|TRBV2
CASREQGYEQYF
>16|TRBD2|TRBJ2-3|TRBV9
CASSLTLAGSTDTQYF
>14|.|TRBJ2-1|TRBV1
CTSSQDPASGRDFF
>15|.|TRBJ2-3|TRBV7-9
CASSLVGPTADTQYF
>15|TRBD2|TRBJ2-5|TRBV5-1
CASSLLAGKQETQYF
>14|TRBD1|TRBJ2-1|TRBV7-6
CASSFGTGYNEQFF